This is a list of T cell receptor beta chains from one sample in a study of T cell responses to AZD1222 COVID-19 vaccine. Profiled with immunoSEQ multiplex PCR; TCRdb holds only in-frame clones, not every one. The sample has approximately 120,000 clones, approximately 90% seen once; the top ten hold 5% to 5.5%. The sample in question was peripheral blood, obtained on day 0 of AZD1222 vaccination. The receptors were sampled from an adult in good health. The CDR3 runs from the conserved cysteine through the conserved F or W. Fields, in order: V gene, clone size, J gene, CDR3 length, D gene, CDR3 DNA, CDR3 protein. The D gene is left open where the match is weak. Only some rows state a clone size, as once, few, many or a class for expanded clones.

>TRBV6-5|NA|TRBJ1-1|12|TRBD1
TGTGCCAGCCGACAGGGGGAGACTGAAGCTTTCTTT
CASRQGETEAFF
>TRBV21-1|NA|TRBJ2-6|16|NA
TGTGCCAGCAGCAGAGTACCAGGTACTGGGGCCAACGTCCTGACTTTC
CASSRVPGTGANVLTF
>TRBV6-2/TRBV6-3|NA|TRBJ1-4|15|NA
TGTGCCAGCAGTTACTCGGGAGCAACTAATGAAAAACTGTTTTTT
CASSYSGATNEKLFF
>TRBV5-8|once|TRBJ1-5|15|NA
TGTGCCAGCAGCGTGGGACTTTATAGCAATCAGCCCCAGCATTTT
CASSVGLYSNQPQHF
>TRBV7-2|NA|TRBJ1-1|12|NA
TGTGCCAGCAGCTTTCTGGCGACTGAAGCTTTCTTT
CASSFLATEAFF
>TRBV19|NA|TRBJ2-3|16|NA
TGTGCCAGTAGCTTCCTGACCGGGACTAGCACAGATACGCAGTATTTT
CASSFLTGTSTDTQYF
>TRBV7-8|once|TRBJ1-5|14|NA
TGTGCCAGCAGCCGTACGGATAGCAATCAGCCCCAGCATTTT
CASSRTDSNQPQHF
>TRBV19|NA|TRBJ2-1|12|NA
TGTGCCAGTAGCTTCAACTACAATGAGCAGTTCTTC
CASSFNYNEQFF
>TRBV5-1|NA|TRBJ1-2|12|NA
TGCGCCAGCAGCTTAAATAATTATGGCTACACCTTC
CASSLNNYGYTF
>TRBV2|NA|TRBJ2-4|15|TRBD2
TGTGCCAGCAGTTTTAGCGGGATAGCCAAAAACATTCAGTACTTC
CASSFSGIAKNIQYF
>TRBV25-1|NA|TRBJ1-1|16|NA
TGTGCCAGCAGTGATCTACAGGGAGATGACGGCACTGAAGCTTTCTTT
CASSDLQGDDGTEAFF
>TRBV13|NA|TRBJ2-3|16|TRBD2
TGTGCCAGCAGCCTCCTAGGTAGCGGGGGTGGAGATACGCAGTATTTT
CASSLLGSGGGDTQYF
>TRBV3-1/TRBV3-2|NA|TRBJ2-3|15|NA
TGTGCCAGCAGCCATAGACTTTCTAGCACAGATACGCAGTATTTT
CASSHRLSSTDTQYF
>TRBV6-2/TRBV6-3|NA|TRBJ1-2|15|TRBD1
TGTGCCAGCAGTTACGGGGACAGAGAGAGTTATGGCTACACCTTC
CASSYGDRESYGYTF
>TRBV28|NA|TRBJ2-3|15|TRBD2
TGTGCCAGCAGTTCGCCCGGGGGGGGCACAGATACGCAGTATTTT
CASSSPGGGTDTQYF
>TRBV28|once|TRBJ1-5|13|TRBD1
TGTGCCAGCAGTCTGGGGACAGGCAGGCCCCAGCATTTT
CASSLGTGRPQHF
>TRBV4-3|NA|TRBJ2-7|13|NA
TGCGCCAGCAGCCAAGAGACAACCTACGAGCAGTACTTC
CASSQETTYEQYF
>TRBV10-3|NA|TRBJ1-6|16|TRBD1
TGTGCCATCAGCCCAAGCGGGGACAGGGCTCGATCACCCCTCCACTTT
CAISPSGDRARSPLHF
>TRBV7-2|NA|TRBJ2-3|15|NA
TGTGCCAGCAGCTTAGGCGGGACCGTCACAGATACGCAGTATTTT
CASSLGGTVTDTQYF
>TRBV28|NA|TRBJ1-5|12|NA
TGTGCCAGCAGTTTACTAAATCAGCCCCAGCATTTT
CASSLLNQPQHF
>TRBV7-3|NA|TRBJ2-2|14|NA
TGTGCCAGCAGCTTAGGCTCTAACACCGGGGAGCTGTTTTTT
CASSLGSNTGELFF
>TRBV11-2|once|TRBJ1-2|14|NA
TGTGCCAGCAGCTCAGACGGGAACAGCTATGGCTACACCTTC
CASSSDGNSYGYTF
>TRBV28|few|TRBJ1-5|13|TRBD1
TGTGCCAGCAAGGGGGCAGGGCAGCAGCCCCAGCATTTT
CASKGAGQQPQHF
>TRBV7-6|NA|TRBJ2-2|15|TRBD1
TGTGCCAGCAGCCCACAGGGGGCGAACACCGGGGAGCTGTTTTTT
CASSPQGANTGELFF
>TRBV7-2|NA|TRBJ2-7|15|NA
TGTGCCAGCAGCCCGTCATCGACGGTGACCTACGAGCAGTACTTC
CASSPSSTVTYEQYF
>TRBV28|NA|TRBJ1-2|14|TRBD1
TGTGCCAGCACGACGGGACAGGGGAGCTATGGCTACACCTTC
CASTTGQGSYGYTF